The 18 T cell receptor beta chains presented below share a single source sample, sequenced in a study of blood T cell repertoires in COVID-19. Method: immunoSEQ multiplex PCR; TCRdb's copy keeps in-frame clones and lacks some. The sample lists more than 200,000 clones, over 70% occurring once. The sequencing sample was made of peripheral blood. The receptors were sampled from a woman older than 75 with acute or convalescent COVID-19.

CDR3 protein: CSVEGRPGRYEQYF. DNA for the CDR3: TGCAGCGTTGAAGGAAGACCAGGGCGATACGAGCAGTACTTC. The gene calls are TRBV29-1 and TRBJ2-7, with D perhaps TRBD1 (5 bases). CDR1 is SQVTM and CDR2 is ANQGSEA in the germline V gene. The CDR3 has 14 amino acids. V dropped 1 base and J dropped 4 bases, with 14 bases sitting between them.

This chain uses TRBV15 with TRBJ1-2; weak D call: TRBD1 (6 bases). The CDR3 runs to 13 residues. The germline V and J ends were trimmed by 0 bases and 8 bases, with 10 bases remaining between them. From germline, CDR1 is LNHNV and CDR2 YYDKDF (reference sequence). CDR3 DNA: TGTGCCACCAGCAGAGAATCACAGGGAGGCTACACCTTC. It yields the protein CATSRESQGGYTF.

V usage is TRBV18 and J usage is TRBJ2-1; 8 nucleotides align to TRBD1. Unmatched junction bases numbered 7, after V lost 3 bases and J lost 9 bases. CDR1 is KGHSH, CDR2 LQKENI, per germline. This CDR3 contains 14 residues. The CDR3 here is CASSPVRGLGEQFF. Here the CDR3 DNA reads TGTGCCAGCTCACCCGTCAGGGGGCTGGGTGAGCAGTTCTTC.

The rearrangement uses TRBV12-3 or TRBV12-4 and TRBJ1-1, with a possible D match to TRBD1 (5 bases). The germline V and J ends were trimmed by 8 bases and 7 bases, with 14 bases remaining between them. This CDR3 has 12 amino acids. This CDR3 is CASESQGLEAFF. The CDR3 nucleotides are TGTGCCAGCGAATCCCAGGGCCTTGAAGCTTTCTTT.

V gene TRBV7-2 combines with J gene TRBJ2-3; 8 bases are a match to TRBD2. CDR3 size: 14 residues. V shed 2 bases and J 4 bases; nucleotides not matched to a gene: 2. CDR1 and CDR2 (germline): SGHTA, FQGNSA. CDR3 DNA: TGTGCCAGCAGCTTAACGGGGGGGCCAGATACGCAGTATTTT. Translated: CASSLTGGPDTQYF.

This clone was seen once. The chain carries TRBV4-1 and TRBJ1-4, with TRBD1 as a possible D gene (6 bases). Trimming took off 1 base at V and 8 bases at J, with 14 bases between the two ends. Germline V gene sequence: CDR1 MGHRA, CDR2 YSYEKL. The CDR3 is 15 amino acids. CDR3 region: CASSQADRQEEKLFF. The CDR3 region has the DNA TGCGCCAGCAGCCAAGCCGACAGGCAGGAGGAAAAACTGTTTTTT.

This clone was seen just once. This rearrangement joins TRBV6-5 to TRBJ1-2, with D maybe TRBD1 (5 bases). The V gene's germline CDR1 is MNHEY and CDR2 SVGAGI. The CDR3 has 13 amino acids. V was clipped by 7 bases and J by 4 bases, with 13 bases between them. CDR3 amino acids: CASTDGGFYGYTF. CDR3 coding DNA: TGTGCCAGCACCGACGGGGGGTTCTATGGCTACACCTTC.

The chain has TRBV3-1 (or the pseudogene TRBV3-2) and TRBJ1-2; D is ambiguous. Trimming took off 2 bases at V and 2 bases at J, with 9 bases between the two ends. The germline V gene encodes CDR1 LGHDT and CDR2 YNNKEL (reference sequence). This CDR3 is built from 14 residues. CDR3 loop: CASSQPPVNYGYTF. In DNA form, the CDR3 reads TGTGCCAGCAGCCAACCCCCGGTGAACTATGGCTACACCTTC.

The chain combines TRBV6-5 with TRBJ2-1, with TRBD1 matching over 8 bases. Germline-derived CDR1 and CDR2 are MNHEY and SVGAGI. After removal of 6 bases from V and 2 bases from J, the junction contained 3 bases not matched to a gene. The CDR3 covers 14 residues. The CDR3 reads CASSGTGAYNEQFF. The CDR3 bases are TGTGCCAGCAGCGGGACAGGTGCCTACAATGAGCAGTTCTTC.

The gene calls are TRBV19 and TRBJ1-2; D is unclear. Trimming stripped 7 bases from V and 4 bases from J, with 7 bases between. Looked up from germline, CDR1 is LNHDA and CDR2 is SQIVND (reference sequence). The CDR3 runs to 11 residues. This chain's CDR3 is CASKEFYGYTF. The DNA for the CDR3 is TGTGCCAGTAAAGAGTTCTATGGCTACACCTTC.

The V call is TRBV19, the J call TRBJ2-3, with 9 bases fitting TRBD1. Germline V gene lookup returns CDR1 LNHDA and CDR2 SQIVND (reference sequence). V was pared by 10 bases and J by 3 bases, with 11 bases of the junction left unmatched. The CDR3 runs to 15 residues. CDR3 sequence (DNA): TGTGCCACCAGGAGGGGGACAGGGAGGACAGATACGCAGTATTTT. Amino acid sequence: CATRRGTGRTDTQYF.

The chain has TRBV5-4 and TRBJ2-2; TRBD2 matches at 7 bases. Germline loops: CDR1 SGHNT, CDR2 YYREEE (reference sequence). J lost 5 bases, V lost 4 bases, and 2 bases had no gene match. The CDR3 sequence is 13 residues long. CDR3 nucleotide sequence: TGTGCCAGCAGCCCGCGGGGGACCGGGGAGCTGTTTTTT. Translated: CASSPRGTGELFF.

This clone was seen a single time. The chain is built from TRBV4-1 and TRBJ2-7; 10 nucleotides align to TRBD1. The V and J ends lost 0 bases and 10 bases, in that order; junction bases with no gene match: 6. CDR3 length: 14 amino acids. Germline values: CDR1 MGHRA, CDR2 YSYEKL. The CDR3 DNA reads as TGCGCCAGCAGCCAAGAGAGGACAGGGGGGGGTCAGTACTTC. It is translated as CASSQERTGGGQYF.

The chain uses TRBV29-1 and TRBJ2-7, with no clear D. CDR1 is SQVTM and CDR2 is ANQGSEA in the germline V gene. V lost 3 bases, J lost 5 bases, and 14 bases lay in between. The CDR3 runs 13 residues. The DNA of the CDR3 is TGCAGCGTTGATATCGGTCTGGTCCACGAGCAGTACTTC. The encoded protein is CSVDIGLVHEQYF.

The chain couples TRBV10-3 to TRBJ1-2; no clear D. CDR1 and CDR2 from the germline V gene are ENHRY and SYGVKD. This CDR3 has 13 residues. V dropped 3 bases and J dropped 5 bases, with 10 bases sitting between them. For the CDR3, the DNA is TGTGCCATCAGTGATAATGAGGGATATGGCTACACCTTC. Translated, it gives CAISDNEGYGYTF.

The genes are TRBV2 and TRBJ1-2, with TRBD1 matching 8 bases. The CDR3 sequence is 14 residues long. V shed 3 bases and J 3 bases; nucleotides not matched to a gene: 3. The germline CDR1 and CDR2 sequences are SNHLY and FYNNEI. CDR3 in DNA: TGTGCCAGCAGTGATTTGACAGGGGACTATGGCTACACCTTC. This gives the protein CASSDLTGDYGYTF.

The chain is built from TRBV4-2 and TRBJ1-5, with D perhaps matching TRBD1 (5 bases). Trimming cost V 1 base and J 6 bases, with 13 bases left between them. This CDR3 contains 15 residues. Germline CDR1 and CDR2: LGHNA and YNFKEQ. CDR3 region: CASSQGGGDRQPQHF. The CDR3 region has the DNA TGTGCCAGCAGCCAAGGGGGAGGGGATCGTCAGCCCCAGCATTTT.

The V and J genes are TRBV19 and TRBJ1-1, with 11 bases fitting TRBD1. The CDR3 runs 16 residues. Germline CDR1 reads LNHDA; CDR2 reads SQIVND (reference sequence). J gave up 0 bases and V 7 bases, and 7 bases lay outside the gene matches. CDR3 in DNA: TGTGCCAGTATGGGTGGGACAGGGGGAATGAACACTGAAGCTTTCTTT. Translated: CASMGGTGGMNTEAFF.